The 11 T cell receptor beta chains below were found in one sample sequenced in a study of breast tumors, draining lymph nodes, adjacent tissues (dated by TCRdb to 2016 to 2017). Lymph node samples came from the axillary draining lymph nodes of breast cancer patients. Receptors were amplified or captured by multiplex PCR. TCRdb shows the sequencer as Illumina HiSeq 2000. In TCRdb, the public reads were trimmed at Q25 with fastp and aligned with MiXCR, with productive beta chains retained. Rows are unified per CDR3 protein, each entry keeping the most common DNA and genes. The sample table shows 120,000 or so distinct CDR3 sequences, and approximately 20% are seen once. The top ten clones comprise around 3.5% of the sample. Sequencing was carried out using axillary lymph node tissue. The receptors here all came from a female donor with breast cancer. Some clones in this sample may be carry-over from other donors' samples.

This clonotype was picked up a small number of times. A much larger clone lies one base from this, so it may be a read error. The chain joins TRBV19 to TRBJ2-5; D gene uncertain. The germline V gene encodes CDR1 LNHDA and CDR2 SQIVND (reference sequence). The CDR3 sequence is 14 residues long. Here the CDR3 reads CASSTAGYQETQHF. DNA for the CDR3: TGTGCCAGTAGTACCGCCGGGTACCAAGAGACCCAGCACTTC.

This chain joins TRBV4-2 and TRBJ2-3; either TRBD1 or TRBD2 may fit D (5 bases each). Deletions cut 4 bases from V and 5 bases from J, with 19 bases between. The CDR3 is 16 residues long. Per the germline V gene, CDR1 is LGHNA and CDR2 is YNFKEQ. CDR3 nucleotides: TGTGCCAGCAGCCGCGATGGCACCGGGGCTAGAGATACGCAGTATTTT. It codes for CASSRDGTGARDTQYF.

In the case of this clonotype: Being one base from a much bigger clone, this may be a read error. This chain joins TRBV19 and TRBJ1-6, with 7 bases matching TRBD1. Germline V gene data show CDR1 as LNHDA and CDR2 as SQIVND (reference sequence). There are 16 residues in the CDR3. V lost 4 bases and J lost 6; bases outside the gene matches: 9. Here the CDR3 reads CASSTEPGQFNSPLHF. The CDR3 DNA follows: TGTGCCAGTAGTACAGAACCGGGACAGTTTAATTCACCCCTCCACTTT.

This clonotype was found many times. The rearrangement joins TRBV4-1 to TRBJ2-5; D is undetermined. The CDR3 is 13 residues long. The germline gives CDR1 MGHRA, CDR2 YSYEKL. The V gene lost 4 bases and the J gene lost 5 bases, with 11 bases spanning the gap. DNA of the CDR3: TGCGCCAGCAGCCGAGTCTATCTGGAGACCCAGTACTTC. Its translation is CASSRVYLETQYF.

In its sample, this clonotype was seen many times. The chain links TRBV28 to TRBJ1-2; D gene unclear. The CDR3 runs 12 residues. Looked up from germline, CDR1 is MDHEN and CDR2 is SYDVKM. Trimming cost V 2 bases and J 3 bases, with 4 bases left between them. CDR3 bases: TGTGCCAGCAGTTTACGGTACTATGGCTACACCTTC. Its protein is CASSLRYYGYTF.

This clonotype showed up many times. The chain couples TRBV7-9 to TRBJ2-5, with TRBD2 matching 8 bases. The CDR3 has 19 amino acids. V lost 3 bases, J lost 5 bases, and 20 bases stayed unmatched. CDR1 SEHNR and CDR2 FQNEAQ come from the germline V gene (reference sequence). CDR3 region: CASSFARSGSTKRRETQYF. The CDR3 coding sequence is TGTGCCAGCAGCTTTGCAAGGAGCGGGAGTACAAAACGACGGGAGACCCAGTACTTC.

This clonotype was observed many times. This chain joins TRBV20-1 and TRBJ1-5; a possible D gene is TRBD1 (5 bases). CDR3 length equals 14 residues. Trimming took off 5 bases at V and 6 bases at J, with 17 bases between the two ends. CDR1 and CDR2 (germline): DFQATT, SNEGSKA (reference sequence). The CDR3 region is CSASPGLPGQPQHF. The CDR3 nucleotides are TGCAGTGCTTCACCGGGGCTTCCAGGTCAGCCCCAGCATTTT.

This clonotype was counted many times. V is TRBV10-2 and J is TRBJ1-5, with D possibly matching TRBD1 (6 bases). The germline V gene has CDR1 WSHSY and CDR2 SAAADI. The CDR3 runs to 18 residues. V was pared by 3 bases and J by 4 bases, with 22 bases between. The CDR3: CASSDRGGLGAKNQPQHF. The CDR3, as DNA: TGCGCCAGCAGTGACCGAGGGGGGCTGGGGGCAAAGAATCAGCCCCAGCATTTT.

On this clonotype itself: Being one base from a much bigger clone, this may be a read error. The V call is TRBV20-1, the J call TRBJ1-5, with TRBD1 as a possible D gene (5 bases). From germline, CDR1 is DFQATT and CDR2 SNEGSKA (reference sequence). V was cut by 2 bases and J by 4 bases, with 9 bases left in between. The CDR3 extends over 13 amino acids. CDR3 loop: CSARRTFNQPQHF. CDR3 in DNA: TGCAGTGCTAGACGGACATTTAATCAGCCCCAGCATTTT.

Turning to this clonotype: A much bigger clone sits one base away, suggesting this may be a read error. This chain uses TRBV5-4 with TRBJ1-2; TRBD1 agrees at 12 bases. Germline lookup yields CDR1 SGHNT and CDR2 YYREEE (reference sequence). The CDR3 consists of 14 residues. The CDR3 nucleotides are TGTGCCGGCAGCTGGGGACAGGGGGCTGGGAGCTACACCTTC. Translating it yields CAGSWGQGAGSYTF.

A note on this clonotype: Being one base from a much bigger clone, this may be a read error. This chain links TRBV6-1 with TRBJ1-5; D is perhaps TRBD1 (5 bases). Germline CDR1 and CDR2: MNHNS and SASEGT. V was clipped by 6 bases and J by 2 bases, with 17 bases between them. The CDR3 is made up of 16 amino acids. CDR3 DNA sequence: TGTGCCAGCAGGGATAGACGGGGGGGGGGCAATCAGCCCCAGCATTTT. Amino acids: CASRDRRGGGNQPQHF.